This is a list of T cell receptor beta chains from one sample in a study of blood T cell repertoires in COVID-19. TCRdb's copy holds only in-frame clones and misses some; the assay was immunoSEQ multiplex PCR. The table has approximately 57,000 clones, roughly 86% seen once; the top ten hold over 7.5%. The source material was peripheral blood. The receptors were sampled from an elderly woman with acute or convalescent COVID-19. Both conserved end residues are part of each CDR3. D genes are given only for firm matches. Only part of the rows carry a size: once, few, many, or a class if the clone is expanded.

j_call clone_size d_call v_call cdr3_aa cdr3_nt
TRBJ2-3 once TRBD1 TRBV9 CASSAGQGPDTQYF TGTGCCAGCAGCGCGGGACAGGGCCCAGATACGCAGTATTTT
TRBJ1-1 . TRBD1 TRBV5-4 CASSSMTGVNTEAFF TGTGCCAGCAGCTCCATGACAGGGGTGAACACTGAAGCTTTCTTT
TRBJ2-1 . TRBD2 TRBV19 CASSIDGRGTYNEQFF TGTGCCAGTAGTATAGATGGGCGGGGGACTTACAATGAGCAGTTCTTC
TRBJ2-5 . . TRBV7-2 CASSVRIRMETQYF TGTGCCAGCAGCGTGAGAATTCGAATGGAGACCCAGTACTTC
TRBJ1-4 . . TRBV4-2 CASSLKGGTDEKLFF TGTGCCAGCAGCCTTAAGGGGGGGACCGATGAAAAACTGTTTTTT
TRBJ1-5 . . TRBV28 CASSPTRVDSVPVGNQPQHF TGTGCCAGCAGCCCTACGCGGGTAGACTCCGTTCCAGTGGGGAATCAGCCCCAGCATTTT
TRBJ2-7 . TRBD1 TRBV5-1 CASSLATGTGGYEQYF TGCGCCAGCAGCTTGGCCACCGGGACAGGGGGCTACGAGCAGTACTTC
TRBJ2-7 . TRBD1 TRBV29-1 CSVGGTGTSYEQYF TGCAGCGTTGGCGGGACAGGGACTTCCTACGAGCAGTACTTC
TRBJ2-1 . . TRBV12-5 CASGSDFNNEQFF TGTGCTAGTGGTTCTGACTTTAACAATGAGCAGTTCTTC
TRBJ1-1 . . TRBV15 CAISSSSRGWDTEAFF TGTGCCATCAGCAGCTCGAGCCGGGGGTGGGACACTGAAGCTTTCTTT
TRBJ1-1 . TRBD1 TRBV19 CASSAQQGGYAEAFF TGTGCCAGTAGTGCGCAACAGGGGGGGTACGCTGAAGCTTTCTTT
TRBJ1-2 . TRBD1 TRBV5-1 CASSPWTGEDYGYTF TGCGCCAGCAGCCCCTGGACAGGGGAAGACTATGGCTACACCTTC
TRBJ1-6 . . TRBV7-3 CASSLGFVRGNSPLHF TGTGCCAGCAGCTTAGGGTTCGTCAGGGGAAATTCACCCCTCCACTTT
TRBJ1-2 . TRBD1 TRBV6-1 CASSEGTGLYGYTF TGTGCCAGCAGTGAGGGGACAGGCCTCTATGGCTACACCTTC
TRBJ2-1 . . TRBV5-4 CASSLERGEQFF TGTGCCAGCAGCTTGGAAAGGGGTGAGCAGTTCTTC
TRBJ1-1 . TRBD1 TRBV30 CACNPGQRYTEAFF TGTGCCTGTAATCCGGGACAGCGATACACTGAAGCTTTCTTT
TRBJ2-2 . TRBD2 TRBV2 CASSRDYGGTGELFF TGTGCCAGCTCCCGGGACTATGGGGGCACCGGGGAGCTGTTTTTT
TRBJ2-1 few TRBD1 TRBV15 CATSKTGGSYNEQFF TGTGCCACCAGCAAGACAGGGGGCTCCTACAATGAGCAGTTCTTC
TRBJ2-1 . . TRBV30 CAWSRGSSYNEQFF TGTGCCTGGAGTCGGGGGAGCTCCTACAATGAGCAGTTCTTC
TRBJ1-2 . . TRBV5-1 CASSLEGDGYTF TGCGCCAGCAGCTTGGAGGGAGATGGCTACACCTTC
TRBJ2-1 . TRBD2 TRBV6-1 CASSGARLAGGAYNEQFF TGTGCCAGCAGTGGGGCGAGACTAGCGGGAGGGGCCTACAATGAGCAGTTCTTC
TRBJ2-3 . TRBD2 TRBV6-1 CASSDRGGRRDTQYF TGTGCCAGCAGTGACCGGGGGGGTCGGCGAGATACGCAGTATTTT
TRBJ2-4 . TRBD1 TRBV5-5 CASSLEGQGKNIQYF TGTGCCAGCAGCTTGGAGGGACAGGGGAAAAACATTCAGTACTTC
TRBJ1-3 medium-sized . TRBV27 CASQRTFPHSGNTIYF TGTGCCAGCCAAAGGACATTCCCCCACTCTGGAAACACCATATATTTT
TRBJ1-2 . TRBD1 TRBV19 CASGPGQVLYGYTF TGTGCCAGTGGTCCGGGACAGGTCCTCTATGGCTACACCTTC
TRBJ2-7 . . TRBV30 CAWSKGKGSYEQYF TGTGCCTGGAGCAAGGGGAAAGGCTCCTACGAGCAGTACTTC
TRBJ2-1 . TRBD2 TRBV25-1 CASSEGTSGSRGQFF TGTGCCAGCAGTGAAGGGACTAGCGGGAGTAGGGGACAGTTCTTC
TRBJ1-1 . TRBD1 TRBV19 CASSEQGAGTEAFF TGTGCCAGTAGCGAACAGGGGGCGGGCACTGAAGCTTTCTTT
TRBJ1-5 . TRBD1 TRBV20-1 CSASRQGANQPQHF TGCAGTGCCAGTCGACAGGGGGCGAATCAGCCCCAGCATTTT
TRBJ2-3 . . TRBV15 CATNPAGTDTQYF TGTGCCACCAACCCGGCAGGAACAGATACGCAGTATTTT
TRBJ1-1 once . TRBV10-3 CAISVGEATEAFF TGTGCCATCAGTGTAGGGGAGGCCACTGAAGCTTTCTTT
TRBJ2-7 . . TRBV6-5 CASNIPGQPYEQYF TGTGCCAGCAATATACCGGGACAACCCTACGAGCAGTACTTC
TRBJ2-7 . TRBD1 TRBV20-1 CSASPPATGKYEQYF TGCAGTGCTAGTCCTCCAGCGACAGGGAAGTACGAGCAGTACTTC
TRBJ2-3 . . TRBV3-1/TRBV3-2 CASSQGAKPGLSTDTQYF TGTGCCAGCAGCCAAGGGGCCAAGCCCGGTCTTAGCACAGATACGCAGTATTTT
TRBJ2-3 . TRBD2 TRBV5-1 CASSPGLAGGPGDTQYF TGCGCCAGCAGCCCCGGACTAGCGGGAGGGCCCGGGGATACGCAGTATTTT
TRBJ1-4 . TRBD1 TRBV27 CASSTGTGTEKLFF TGTGCCAGCAGCACCGGGACAGGGACTGAAAAACTGTTTTTT
TRBJ1-6 few TRBD1 TRBV28 CASREQGQGNSPLHF TGTGCCAGCAGGGAACAGGGGCAGGGTAATTCACCCCTCCACTTT
TRBJ1-2 few . TRBV12-5 CASGLLGGWGNYGYTF TGTGCTAGTGGTCTCCTTGGGGGGTGGGGCAACTATGGCTACACCTTC
TRBJ1-4 . TRBD1 TRBV27 CASSLQGAEKLFF TGTGCCAGCAGTTTACAGGGGGCTGAAAAACTGTTTTTT
TRBJ2-1 . . TRBV5-4 CASNQGLHNEQFF TGTGCCAGCAACCAAGGACTCCACAATGAGCAGTTCTTC
TRBJ1-2 . . TRBV29-1 CSVERTGLGYTF TGCAGCGTTGAGAGAACAGGGCTGGGCTACACCTTC
TRBJ1-6 . TRBD1 TRBV5-4 CASSLTGVRSPLHF TGTGCCAGCAGCTTGACAGGGGTGAGATCACCCCTCCACTTT
TRBJ2-7 . . TRBV28 CATTPGMLNSYEQYF TGTGCCACTACCCCCGGGATGCTCAACTCCTACGAGCAGTACTTC
TRBJ1-6 . TRBD1 TRBV6-6 CASRGDRGNSPLHF TGTGCCAGCAGGGGGGACAGGGGAAATTCACCCCTCCACTTT
TRBJ2-2 . TRBD1 TRBV5-8 CASSLTGTGLRTGELFF TGTGCCAGCAGCTTGACCGGGACAGGGCTCCGCACCGGGGAGCTGTTTTTT
TRBJ2-1 once TRBD2 TRBV24-1 CATSNAGGHNEQFF TGTGCCACCAGTAACGCGGGAGGCCACAATGAGCAGTTCTTC
TRBJ2-5 . . TRBV5-4 CASSQLPPGSLQETQYF TGTGCCAGCAGCCAATTGCCACCCGGTTCCTTACAAGAGACCCAGTACTTC
TRBJ2-7 . . TRBV10-3 CAISGVLQGAGEQYF TGTGCCATCAGTGGAGTATTACAGGGAGCCGGGGAGCAGTACTTC
TRBJ2-3 . TRBD2 TRBV15 CATSERGPTDTQYF TGTGCCACCTCCGAGCGGGGACCCACAGATACGCAGTATTTT
TRBJ2-2 . . TRBV19 CASSTLTGGELFF TGTGCCAGTAGTACGCTGACGGGCGGGGAGCTGTTTTTT